Listed here are 8 T cell receptor beta chains from one sample, sequenced in a study of OX40 agonist ivuxolimab in advanced cancers. Only in-frame clones appear in the TCRdb table, and some are missing; sequencing was by immunoSEQ multiplex PCR. Found here are roughly 120,000 clones, 80% to 90% of them singletons; the top ten hold around 0.55%. The material sequenced was CD4+ or CD8+ T cells sorted from blood, taken in a trial of the OX40 agonist ivuxolimab. Receptor source: an adult with an advanced solid tumor such as melanoma, head and neck, liver or kidney cancer.

V gene TRBV14 combines with J gene TRBJ2-3; tentatively, D is TRBD1 (5 bases). The V and J ends lost 1 base and 8 bases respectively, with 7 bases between them. The CDR3 spans 12 residues. The germline CDR1 and CDR2 sequences are SGHDN and FVKESK. The CDR3 loop is CASSQARGTQYF. The CDR3 nucleotides are TGTGCCAGCAGCCAAGCAAGGGGTACGCAGTATTTT.

The CDR3 DNA sequence: TGTGCCAGCAACTGGGGACAGGGTGGTTCACCCCTCCACTTT. This translates into CASNWGQGGSPLHF. The chain links TRBV6-6 to TRBJ1-6; 9 nucleotides line up with TRBD1. The germline gives CDR1 MNHNY, CDR2 SVGAGI (reference sequence). The CDR3 sequence is 14 residues long. Trimming removed 7 bases from V and 9 bases from J; junction bases left unmatched: 7.

The chain links TRBV28 to TRBJ1-4; possibly TRBD1 for D (5 bases). V was shortened by 6 bases and J by 2 bases, with 10 bases between the two germline ends. The CDR3 is made up of 14 amino acids. The germline V gene encodes CDR1 MDHEN and CDR2 SYDVKM. The CDR3 is CASRWGGTNEKLFF. Written as DNA, the CDR3 is TGTGCCAGCAGGTGGGGGGGGACTAATGAAAAACTGTTTTTT.

This clone has just one count. The J gene is TRBJ2-3, the V gene TRBV7-9; 8 bases agree with TRBD1. Per germline, CDR1 SEHNR and CDR2 FQNEAQ (reference sequence). V was pared by 3 bases and J by 2 bases, with 4 bases of the junction left unmatched. The CDR3 spans 15 residues. The CDR3 loop reads CASSFGDRYTDTQYF. CDR3 nucleotides: TGTGCCAGCAGCTTTGGGGACAGGTACACAGATACGCAGTATTTT.

The chain links TRBV15 to TRBJ1-4, with a tentative D call TRBD1 (5 bases). Deletions cut 9 bases from V and 0 bases from J, with 14 bases between. The CDR3 is 15 amino acids. Germline V gene lookup returns CDR1 LNHNV and CDR2 YYDKDF (reference sequence). The CDR3 spells CATRRDGATNEKLFF. The CDR3 nucleotides are TGTGCCACTCGGAGGGACGGTGCAACTAATGAAAAACTGTTTTTT.

J is TRBJ2-5 and V is TRBV5-1; 9 bases are a match to TRBD1. This CDR3 is 17 amino acids long. Per the germline V gene, CDR1 is SGHRS and CDR2 is YFSETQ. The V segment lost 0 bases and the J segment 1 base; nucleotides outside the gene matches: 7. CDR3: CASSLGQGGAGQETQYF. CDR3 DNA: TGCGCCAGCAGCTTGGGACAGGGGGGCGCCGGCCAAGAGACCCAGTACTTC.

The chain employs TRBV7-9 and TRBJ2-6; D call uncertain. The CDR3 is made up of 16 amino acids. CDR1 is SEHNR and CDR2 is FQNEAQ in the germline V gene (reference sequence). V was trimmed by 0 bases and J by 0 bases, leaving 6 bases between them. CDR3 bases: TGTGCCAGCAGCTTAGCGGGAACCTCTGGGGCCAACGTCCTGACTTTC. This sequence encodes CASSLAGTSGANVLTF.

V is TRBV5-1 and J is TRBJ2-1, with D perhaps matching TRBD1 (5 bases). Germline V gene sequence: CDR1 SGHRS, CDR2 YFSETQ. The CDR3 consists of 12 residues. Between the trimmed V and J ends, which lost 2 bases and 7 bases, there was a span of 7 bases. In DNA form, the CDR3 reads TGCGCCAGCAGCTTCGACAGAAATGAGCAGTTCTTC. The encoded protein is CASSFDRNEQFF. Supplemented by reference TRBV5-1 and TRBJ2-1, the full variable domain reads KAGVTQTPRYLIKTRGQQVTLSCSPISGHRSVSWYQQTPGQGLQFLFEYFSETQRNKGNFPGRFSGRQFSNSRSEMNVSTLELGDSALYLCASSFDRNEQFFGPGTRLTVL.